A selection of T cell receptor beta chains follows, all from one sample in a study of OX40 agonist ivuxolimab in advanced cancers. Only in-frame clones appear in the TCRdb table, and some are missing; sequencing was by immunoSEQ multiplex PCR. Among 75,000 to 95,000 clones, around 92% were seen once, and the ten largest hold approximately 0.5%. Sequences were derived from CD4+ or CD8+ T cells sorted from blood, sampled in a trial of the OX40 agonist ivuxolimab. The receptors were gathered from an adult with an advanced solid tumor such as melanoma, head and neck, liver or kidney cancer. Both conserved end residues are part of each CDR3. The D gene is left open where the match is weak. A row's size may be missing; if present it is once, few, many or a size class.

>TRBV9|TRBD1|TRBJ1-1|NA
TGTGCCAGCAGCGTAGCTGCCAGGGGGTTTACTGAAGCTTTCTTT
CASSVAARGFTEAFF
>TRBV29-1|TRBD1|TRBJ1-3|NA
TGCAGCGTTGACCCCCCCCGAAACAGGGGCTCTGGAAACACCATATATTTT
CSVDPPRNRGSGNTIYF
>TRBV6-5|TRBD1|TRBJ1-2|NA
TGTGCCAGCAGTTTCCTGGACAGGGAGGATGGCTACACCTTC
CASSFLDREDGYTF
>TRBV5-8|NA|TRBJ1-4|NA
TGTGCCAGCAGCTTGGCTCGGGCAGCTAATGAAAAACTGTTTTTT
CASSLARAANEKLFF
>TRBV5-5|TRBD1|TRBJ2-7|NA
TGTGCCAGCAGCTTCGGACAGGGTGGAGGCTACGAGCAGTACTTC
CASSFGQGGGYEQYF
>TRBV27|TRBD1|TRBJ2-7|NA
TGTGCCAGCAGTTTCGGGATGAGGGACAGGGGGCACGTCGAGCAGTACTTC
CASSFGMRDRGHVEQYF
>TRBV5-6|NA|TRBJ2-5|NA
TGTGCCAGCAGCTTGGCGGGACACGGGACCCAGTACTTC
CASSLAGHGTQYF
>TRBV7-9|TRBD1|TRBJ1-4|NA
TGTGCCAGCACGGTTGGAGACAGGGGGCGGCATAATGAAAAACTGTTTTTT
CASTVGDRGRHNEKLFF
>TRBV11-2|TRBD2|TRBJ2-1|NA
TGTGCCAGCAGCTTAGGGGTAGCGGGAGACCCCAATGAGCAGTTCTTC
CASSLGVAGDPNEQFF
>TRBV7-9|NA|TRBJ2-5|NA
TGTGCCAGCAGCTTGGGATTACCCCTTCAAGAGACCCAGTACTTC
CASSLGLPLQETQYF
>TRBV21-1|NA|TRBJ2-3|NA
TGTGCCAGCATCACTCTTGACAGGGGGAACACAGATACGCAGTATTTT
CASITLDRGNTDTQYF
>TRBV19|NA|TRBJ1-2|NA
TGTGCCAGTAGTATAAGTTCAGGATATGGTGGCTACACCTTC
CASSISSGYGGYTF
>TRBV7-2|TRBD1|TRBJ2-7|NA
TGTGCCAGCAGCTTATTCTTTCGGGGACAGGGGACTCCACACGAGCAGTACTTC
CASSLFFRGQGTPHEQYF
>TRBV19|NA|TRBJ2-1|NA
TGTGCCAGTAGTATAGAGGACAGACCCTACAATGAGCAGTTCTTC
CASSIEDRPYNEQFF
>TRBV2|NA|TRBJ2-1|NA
TGTGCCAGCAGTGACCAGGGGTTCACCTACAATGAGCAGTTCTTC
CASSDQGFTYNEQFF
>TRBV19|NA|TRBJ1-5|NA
TGTGCCAGTAGTATGCCGGCGTGGACTAGCAATCAGCCCCAGCATTTT
CASSMPAWTSNQPQHF
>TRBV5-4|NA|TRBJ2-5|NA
TGTGCCAGCAGCCCGGGGGCAGGGGAAGAGGAGACCCAGTACTTC
CASSPGAGEEETQYF
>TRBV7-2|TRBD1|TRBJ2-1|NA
TGTGCCAGCAGCTTTCCAGGGGGCTGGAATGAGCAGTTCTTC
CASSFPGGWNEQFF
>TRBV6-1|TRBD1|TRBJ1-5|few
TGTGCCACCTCAGGGGGGGACAATCAGCCCCAGCATTTT
CATSGGDNQPQHF
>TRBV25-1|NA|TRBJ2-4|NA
TGTGCCAGCAAGGGCCCCCACCGGCAGGGGAACATTCAGTACTTC
CASKGPHRQGNIQYF
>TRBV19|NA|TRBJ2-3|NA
TGTGCCAGTAGTAAAGGAGGCATACCCACAGATACGCAGTATTTT
CASSKGGIPTDTQYF
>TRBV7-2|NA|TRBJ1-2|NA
TGTGCCAGCAGCTTTCTCTTCAGCTATGGCTACACCTTC
CASSFLFSYGYTF
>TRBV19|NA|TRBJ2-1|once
TGTGCCAGTAGTTCGACTGATACCTACAATGAGCAGTTCTTC
CASSSTDTYNEQFF
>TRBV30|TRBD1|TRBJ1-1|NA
TGTGCCTGGATGATACAGGGGGGGACTGAAGCTTTCTTT
CAWMIQGGTEAFF
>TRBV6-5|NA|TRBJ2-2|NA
TGTGCCAGCAGTTACGCCGGAACCGGGGAGCTGTTTTTT
CASSYAGTGELFF
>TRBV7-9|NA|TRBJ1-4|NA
TGTGCCAGCAGCTCTAGGACAGAGAGAAATGAAAAACTGTTTTTT
CASSSRTERNEKLFF
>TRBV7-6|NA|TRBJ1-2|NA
TGTGCCAGCAGCCCTAGGGTTCAGGGGTTGGACTACACCTTC
CASSPRVQGLDYTF
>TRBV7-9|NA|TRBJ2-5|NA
TGTGCCAGCAGCCCGGATGGGCGGTCCCAAGAGACCCAGTACTTC
CASSPDGRSQETQYF
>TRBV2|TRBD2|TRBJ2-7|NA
TGTGCCAGCAGCGTACTAGCGGGAGGGCCGTGGGAGCAGTACTTC
CASSVLAGGPWEQYF
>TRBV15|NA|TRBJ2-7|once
TGTGCCACCAGCAGAGACCAAAATTACGAGCAGTACTTC
CATSRDQNYEQYF
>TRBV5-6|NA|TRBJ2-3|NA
TGTGCCAGCAGCTTGGTCCCGGGGAAAGATACGCAGTATTTT
CASSLVPGKDTQYF
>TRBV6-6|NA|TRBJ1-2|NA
TGTGCCAGCAGTAGTGGTTTCGTTGTCAACTATGGCTACACCTTC
CASSSGFVVNYGYTF
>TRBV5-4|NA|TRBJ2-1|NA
TGTGCCAGCAGCTTGGTAGGGCCCCCCCTCGGCGATGAGCAGTTCTTC
CASSLVGPPLGDEQFF
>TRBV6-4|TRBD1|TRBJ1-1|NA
TGTGCCAGCAGTGGCTCCTCCTGGGACAGAAGGAACTGGAACACTGAAGCTTTCTTT
CASSGSSWDRRNWNTEAFF
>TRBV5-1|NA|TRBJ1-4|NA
TGCGCCAGCAGTAGGAGGGATACTAATGAAAAACTGTTTTTT
CASSRRDTNEKLFF
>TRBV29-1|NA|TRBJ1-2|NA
TGCAGCGTTGAAATTCTTAGGCGGAACTATGGCTACACCTTC
CSVEILRRNYGYTF